The rows below give T cell receptor beta chains drawn from one sample of a study of identical twins. MiXCR, applied by TCRdb to the 5' RACE reads, yields one record per CDR3 protein. This sample yields under 300,000 distinct CDR3 sequences, of which over 12% are seen a single time; approximately 9.3% belongs to the top ten. Sequenced sample: memory (CD45RO+) T cells sorted from blood. The origin of the receptors is a woman under 30 in good health. Each CDR3 is given with its conserved first and last residue. Fields, in order: J gene, D gene, V gene, clone size, CDR3 DNA, CDR3 protein. A D gene is named only where the DNA matches it firmly. Rows may omit the clone size; those that give it use once, few, many or a size class.

J gene: TRBJ2-6
D gene: NA
V gene: TRBV20-1
clone size: NA
CDR3 DNA: TGCAGTGCTAGAATTAATTTGGGGTCTGGGGCCAACGTCCTGACTTTC
CDR3 protein: CSARINLGSGANVLTF

J gene: TRBJ2-1
D gene: NA
V gene: TRBV6-4
clone size: few
CDR3 DNA: TGTGCCAGCAGTGCTGTAGCGTGGGGGGTGGACGCTGAGCAGTTCTTC
CDR3 protein: CASSAVAWGVDAEQFF

J gene: TRBJ2-1
D gene: NA
V gene: TRBV6-5
clone size: NA
CDR3 DNA: TGTGCCAGCAGTTACTCGAAACAGAGCTCCTACAATGAGCAGTTCTTC
CDR3 protein: CASSYSKQSSYNEQFF

J gene: TRBJ2-1
D gene: TRBD2
V gene: TRBV12-3/TRBV12-4
clone size: NA
CDR3 DNA: TGTGCCAGCCTTGGACTAGCGCCCACCAGCTCCTACAATGAGCAGTTCTTC
CDR3 protein: CASLGLAPTSSYNEQFF

J gene: TRBJ2-3
D gene: TRBD1
V gene: TRBV28
clone size: NA
CDR3 DNA: TGTGCCAGCAGTGTACCGGGACAGGGAACAGATACGCAGTATTTT
CDR3 protein: CASSVPGQGTDTQYF

J gene: TRBJ1-2
D gene: NA
V gene: TRBV20-1
clone size: few
CDR3 DNA: TGCAGTGCTAAGAAGACTGCACATGGCTACACCTTC
CDR3 protein: CSAKKTAHGYTF

J gene: TRBJ2-5
D gene: NA
V gene: TRBV27
clone size: NA
CDR3 DNA: TGTGCCAGCAGTTCCCTCGCGGGAAGTTTAGAGACCCAGTACTTC
CDR3 protein: CASSSLAGSLETQYF

J gene: TRBJ2-5
D gene: TRBD2
V gene: TRBV10-3
clone size: few
CDR3 DNA: TGTGCCAGCGCTACTAGCGGGAGAGGAGTGGCGGAGACCCAGTACTTC
CDR3 protein: CASATSGRGVAETQYF

J gene: TRBJ2-2
D gene: TRBD1
V gene: TRBV27
clone size: NA
CDR3 DNA: TGTGCCAGCAAAGGACAGGGGGCCGGCGGGGAGCTGTTTTTT
CDR3 protein: CASKGQGAGGELFF

J gene: TRBJ2-2
D gene: TRBD2
V gene: TRBV4-2
clone size: NA
CDR3 DNA: TGTGCCAGCAGCCAAGGAGGACTAGCGGGAGTCGGGGAGCTGTTTTTT
CDR3 protein: CASSQGGLAGVGELFF

J gene: TRBJ2-7
D gene: TRBD1
V gene: TRBV15
clone size: NA
CDR3 DNA: TGTGCCACCAGCAGAGATAGAAGACAGGGGGCCTACGAGCAGTACTTC
CDR3 protein: CATSRDRRQGAYEQYF

J gene: TRBJ2-3
D gene: TRBD2
V gene: TRBV4-3
clone size: many
CDR3 DNA: TGCGCCAGCAGCCAAGGCCTAGCGGGAAGTCTAACAGATACGCAGTATTTT
CDR3 protein: CASSQGLAGSLTDTQYF

J gene: TRBJ2-3
D gene: TRBD1
V gene: TRBV4-2
clone size: few
CDR3 DNA: TGTGCCAGCAGCCCCAGGACAGGGACCCCAGATACGCAGTATTTT
CDR3 protein: CASSPRTGTPDTQYF

J gene: TRBJ2-7
D gene: NA
V gene: TRBV6-5
clone size: NA
CDR3 DNA: TGTGCCAGCAGTTACGGTCGGGCCTACGAGCAGTACTTC
CDR3 protein: CASSYGRAYEQYF

J gene: TRBJ2-1
D gene: NA
V gene: TRBV20-1
clone size: NA
CDR3 DNA: TGCAGTGCTAGAGATTTTACAGGGTACTACAATGAGCAGTTCTTC
CDR3 protein: CSARDFTGYYNEQFF

J gene: TRBJ2-6
D gene: NA
V gene: TRBV5-1
clone size: once
CDR3 DNA: TGCGCCAGCACCGCCCTGACCGTCAGCTCTGGGGCCAACGTCCTGACTTTC
CDR3 protein: CASTALTVSSGANVLTF

J gene: TRBJ2-7
D gene: NA
V gene: TRBV7-9
clone size: NA
CDR3 DNA: TGTGCCAGCAGCTTAGGTACCGAGCAGTACTTC
CDR3 protein: CASSLGTEQYF

J gene: TRBJ2-5
D gene: TRBD2
V gene: TRBV20-1
clone size: few
CDR3 DNA: TGCAGTGCCCTTAGCGGGAGTGAAGAGACCCAGTACTTC
CDR3 protein: CSALSGSEETQYF

J gene: TRBJ2-3
D gene: NA
V gene: TRBV2
clone size: few
CDR3 DNA: TGTGCCAGCAGTGAAGGGGAAGCGGCAAGAGTAGATACGCAGTATTTT
CDR3 protein: CASSEGEAARVDTQYF

J gene: TRBJ1-2
D gene: TRBD1
V gene: TRBV5-1
clone size: few
CDR3 DNA: TGCGCCAGCAGCCCGGGGACAGGGTCTTTTCTTCGGGGCTACACCTTC
CDR3 protein: CASSPGTGSFLRGYTF

J gene: TRBJ2-5
D gene: NA
V gene: TRBV9
clone size: many
CDR3 DNA: TGTGCCAGCAGCGTAGAAGAGAGGGGGGGAGGGAAGACCCAGTACTTC
CDR3 protein: CASSVEERGGGKTQYF

J gene: TRBJ1-1
D gene: NA
V gene: TRBV3-1
clone size: NA
CDR3 DNA: TGTGCCAGCAGCCAAGACGGACGAGGTACTGAAGCTTTCTTT
CDR3 protein: CASSQDGRGTEAFF

J gene: TRBJ2-3
D gene: TRBD2
V gene: TRBV27
clone size: NA
CDR3 DNA: TGTGCCAGCAGTTCACTAGCGGGGGGGCAAGATACGCAGTATTTT
CDR3 protein: CASSSLAGGQDTQYF

J gene: TRBJ2-7
D gene: NA
V gene: TRBV7-2
clone size: few
CDR3 DNA: TGTGCCAGCAGCTATGGGGGGATTTACGAGCAGTACTTC
CDR3 protein: CASSYGGIYEQYF

J gene: TRBJ2-3
D gene: NA
V gene: TRBV19
clone size: many
CDR3 DNA: TGTGCCAGTAGTATAGGTGGAACCCGCACAGATACGCAGTATTTT
CDR3 protein: CASSIGGTRTDTQYF

J gene: TRBJ2-1
D gene: NA
V gene: TRBV10-1
clone size: NA
CDR3 DNA: TGCGCCAGCAGTGAGTGGGGGACCATGAATGAGCAGTTCTTC
CDR3 protein: CASSEWGTMNEQFF

J gene: TRBJ1-4
D gene: NA
V gene: TRBV10-2
clone size: few
CDR3 DNA: TGCGCCAGCACCGAGGACTCCCGGGATGAAAAACTGTTTTTT
CDR3 protein: CASTEDSRDEKLFF

J gene: TRBJ1-2
D gene: TRBD1
V gene: TRBV9
clone size: few
CDR3 DNA: TGTGCCAGCAGCGTAGATCCGACAGGGAATAACTATGGCTACACCTTC
CDR3 protein: CASSVDPTGNNYGYTF

J gene: TRBJ1-2
D gene: NA
V gene: TRBV12-3/TRBV12-4
clone size: many
CDR3 DNA: TGTGCCAGCAGTTTAGGAGGGGGGTCTAACTATGGCTACACCTTC
CDR3 protein: CASSLGGGSNYGYTF

J gene: TRBJ2-3
D gene: NA
V gene: TRBV12-3/TRBV12-4
clone size: NA
CDR3 DNA: TGTGCCAGCATTCCGAGAGAACCCGCAGGGACAGATACGCAGTATTTT
CDR3 protein: CASIPREPAGTDTQYF

J gene: TRBJ2-1
D gene: TRBD2
V gene: TRBV25-1
clone size: NA
CDR3 DNA: TGTGCCACCTCACTAGCGGGAGGCAATGAGCAGTTCTTC
CDR3 protein: CATSLAGGNEQFF

J gene: TRBJ2-2
D gene: NA
V gene: TRBV5-1
clone size: few
CDR3 DNA: TGCGCCAGCAGCTTGATGGACGGGCGGACCGGGGAGCTGTTTTTT
CDR3 protein: CASSLMDGRTGELFF

J gene: TRBJ2-3
D gene: NA
V gene: TRBV5-6
clone size: few
CDR3 DNA: TGTGCCAGCAGCTTTGGGGGGACAGCAGATACGCAGTATTTT
CDR3 protein: CASSFGGTADTQYF

J gene: TRBJ1-1
D gene: TRBD1
V gene: TRBV15
clone size: NA
CDR3 DNA: TGTGCCACCAGCAGCGGACAGGGGACGAAGTTCACTGAAGCTCTCTTT
CDR3 protein: CATSSGQGTKFTEALF

J gene: TRBJ2-5
D gene: TRBD2
V gene: TRBV20-1
clone size: NA
CDR3 DNA: TGCAGTGCTAGTCGGGGGGAGACCTTGGAGACCCAGTACTTC
CDR3 protein: CSASRGETLETQYF

J gene: TRBJ2-7
D gene: NA
V gene: TRBV5-1
clone size: NA
CDR3 DNA: TGCGCCAGCAGCTTGGAGACGGACGAGCAGTACTTC
CDR3 protein: CASSLETDEQYF

J gene: TRBJ2-3
D gene: NA
V gene: TRBV11-2
clone size: NA
CDR3 DNA: TGTGCCAGCAGCTTAGGCACGGGGGCCGCAGATACGCAGTATTTT
CDR3 protein: CASSLGTGAADTQYF

J gene: TRBJ2-7
D gene: TRBD1
V gene: TRBV7-9
clone size: NA
CDR3 DNA: TGTGCCAGCAGCTTCACAGGGGATGGAGAGCAGTACTTC
CDR3 protein: CASSFTGDGEQYF

J gene: TRBJ1-1
D gene: NA
V gene: TRBV9
clone size: few
CDR3 DNA: TGTGCCAGCAGCGTAGCCGGACACACTGAAGCTTTCTTT
CDR3 protein: CASSVAGHTEAFF

J gene: TRBJ1-5
D gene: TRBD1
V gene: TRBV20-1
clone size: few
CDR3 DNA: TGCAGTGCTAATGGACAGGGCGGCAATCAGCCCCAGCATTTT
CDR3 protein: CSANGQGGNQPQHF

J gene: TRBJ2-2
D gene: NA
V gene: TRBV5-5
clone size: NA
CDR3 DNA: TGTGCCAGCAGCTGGGTTCCAGGGAAGAACACCGGGGAGCTGTTTTTT
CDR3 protein: CASSWVPGKNTGELFF

J gene: TRBJ1-2
D gene: NA
V gene: TRBV7-9
clone size: many
CDR3 DNA: TGTGCCAGCAGCTCGGACCTAAACTATGGCTACACCTTC
CDR3 protein: CASSSDLNYGYTF

J gene: TRBJ1-6
D gene: TRBD1
V gene: TRBV6-1
clone size: NA
CDR3 DNA: TGTGCCAGCAGTCCTACGGGACAGGGGAGTTATTCACCCCTCCACTTT
CDR3 protein: CASSPTGQGSYSPLHF

J gene: TRBJ2-1
D gene: TRBD2
V gene: TRBV20-1
clone size: many
CDR3 DNA: TGCAGTGGCTACGGGGGACTAGCGAATGAGCAGTTCTTC
CDR3 protein: CSGYGGLANEQFF

J gene: TRBJ1-5
D gene: NA
V gene: TRBV6-5
clone size: NA
CDR3 DNA: TGTGCCAGCGGGGACCCCGCACAGCCCCAGCATTTT
CDR3 protein: CASGDPAQPQHF

J gene: TRBJ1-5
D gene: TRBD1
V gene: TRBV5-1
clone size: NA
CDR3 DNA: TGCGCCAGCAGCGCGGGACAGGGGGCTGAAACAGATACGCAGCATTTT
CDR3 protein: CASSAGQGAETDTQHF

J gene: TRBJ2-5
D gene: NA
V gene: TRBV25-1
clone size: few
CDR3 DNA: TGTGCCAGCAGTCCCGGCGGGACAGCAGAGACCCAGTACTTC
CDR3 protein: CASSPGGTAETQYF

J gene: TRBJ2-1
D gene: NA
V gene: TRBV7-6
clone size: few
CDR3 DNA: TGTGCCAGCAGCGCAACGCTCAGGGAAGGGTCCTACAATGAGCAGTTCTTC
CDR3 protein: CASSATLREGSYNEQFF

J gene: TRBJ2-3
D gene: TRBD2
V gene: TRBV11-2
clone size: NA
CDR3 DNA: TGTGCCAGCAGCTTTCTCATACATAGCGGGAGAGGTGCAGATACGCAGTATTTT
CDR3 protein: CASSFLIHSGRGADTQYF

J gene: TRBJ1-5
D gene: NA
V gene: TRBV30
clone size: NA
CDR3 DNA: TGTGCCTGGAGTGCCGGACAGTTTAATCAGCCCCAGCATTTT
CDR3 protein: CAWSAGQFNQPQHF

J gene: TRBJ1-2
D gene: NA
V gene: TRBV6-5
clone size: NA
CDR3 DNA: TGTGCCAGCCGGGACATTCCCTATGGCTACACCTTC
CDR3 protein: CASRDIPYGYTF

J gene: TRBJ2-1
D gene: TRBD2
V gene: TRBV6-5
clone size: many
CDR3 DNA: TGTGCCAGCAGTTACGGGGGAGCGGGACGCTCCTACAATGAGCAGTTCTTC
CDR3 protein: CASSYGGAGRSYNEQFF

J gene: TRBJ2-7
D gene: TRBD1
V gene: TRBV4-2
clone size: NA
CDR3 DNA: TGTGCCAGGAGCTCGGGGTTTATCTACAGGGGGCGCTCCTACGAGCAGTACTTC
CDR3 protein: CARSSGFIYRGRSYEQYF

J gene: TRBJ2-1
D gene: TRBD2
V gene: TRBV7-9
clone size: many
CDR3 DNA: TGTGCCAGCAGCTTACCGCGTAGGCTAGCGGTGTACAATGAGCAGTTCTTC
CDR3 protein: CASSLPRRLAVYNEQFF

J gene: TRBJ1-5
D gene: TRBD1
V gene: TRBV12-3/TRBV12-4
clone size: many
CDR3 DNA: TGTGCCAGCAGCGGGACAGGGTTCAATCAGCCCCAGCATTTT
CDR3 protein: CASSGTGFNQPQHF